These 8 T cell receptor beta chains share one sample of origin, sequenced in a study of T cell responses to AZD1222 COVID-19 vaccine. Sequencing was performed with immunoSEQ multiplex PCR; in TCRdb, only in-frame clones are kept and a portion is missing. The sample yields around 140,000 clones, 80% to 95% seen once. Source: peripheral blood, taken 28 days after the second AZD1222 dose. These receptor sequences come from an adult who received the AZD1222 COVID-19 vaccine.

The rearrangement uses TRBV5-1 and TRBJ2-2; 7 bases align to TRBD2. J lost 5 bases, V lost 0 bases, and 1 base had no gene match. The V gene's germline CDR1 is SGHRS and CDR2 YFSETQ. The CDR3 sequence is 14 residues long. CDR3 nucleotide sequence: TGCGCCAGCAGCTTGGCCGGGGGGACCGGGGAGCTGTTTTTT. Protein: CASSLAGGTGELFF.

The gene calls are TRBV6-6 and TRBJ1-1, with no clear D. The germline V gene has CDR1 MNHNY and CDR2 SVGAGI (reference sequence). The CDR3 consists of 14 residues. The V end was cut by 6 bases, the J end by 5 bases, with 16 bases between. DNA for the CDR3: TGTGCCAGCAGACCGGGCCCGAAAGGGACTGAAGCTTTCTTT. Translated, it gives CASRPGPKGTEAFF.

The chain has TRBV28 and TRBJ2-7, with a tentative D call TRBD2 (6 bases). The CDR3 spans 16 residues. V lost 2 bases, J lost 4 bases, and 18 bases lay in between. Germline lookup yields CDR1 MDHEN and CDR2 SYDVKM. The CDR3 sequence is CASSLSSRRGPYEQYF. The CDR3 bases are TGTGCCAGCAGTTTAAGTTCCCGGAGGGGACCTTACGAGCAGTACTTC.

The chain has TRBV10-3 and TRBJ1-3; D is perhaps TRBD1 (6 bases). V shed 2 bases and J shed 0 bases, with 14 bases lying between them. The CDR3 consists of 17 residues. CDR1 ENHRY and CDR2 SYGVKD come from the germline V gene. For the CDR3, the DNA is TGTGCCATCAGTGAGAGAGGACAGTCAACCTCTGGAAACACCATATATTTT. This codes for CAISERGQSTSGNTIYF.

The chain couples TRBV25-1 to TRBJ1-3; the D is unclear. This CDR3 has 14 residues. The V end lost 5 bases, the J end lost 0 bases, and 8 bases lay between the germline ends. Germline loops: CDR1 MGHDK, CDR2 SYGVNS. CDR3: CASSQAVSGNTIYF. The CDR3 bases are TGTGCCAGCAGTCAGGCGGTCTCTGGAAACACCATATATTTT.

In this sample, this clone turned up once. The chain is built from TRBV28 and TRBJ1-1; 7 bases line up with TRBD1. This CDR3 is built from 13 residues. V shed 6 bases and J 5 bases; nucleotides not matched to a gene: 6. The germline CDR1 and CDR2 sequences are MDHEN and SYDVKM. The CDR3 spells CASRRQGGTEAFF. In DNA, the CDR3 is TGTGCCAGCAGGAGACAGGGTGGGACTGAAGCTTTCTTT.

This clone is a singleton in its sample. The gene calls are TRBV6-4 and TRBJ1-2, with D possibly matching TRBD1 (5 bases). There are 13 residues in the CDR3. CDR1 and CDR2 from the germline V gene are MRHNA and SNTAGT. Trimming stripped 8 bases from V and 2 bases from J, with 12 bases between. In DNA form, the CDR3 reads TGTGCCAGCGCCGGGCAGGGAAACTATGGCTACACCTTC. It specifies CASAGQGNYGYTF.

The gene calls are TRBV19 and TRBJ1-4, with D possibly being TRBD1 (5 bases). The germline CDR1 and CDR2 sequences are LNHDA and SQIVND (reference sequence). The ends were cut back, 4 bases at V and 8 bases at J, with 17 bases in the middle. This CDR3 comprises 15 residues. The CDR3 region is CASSTSRDTGEKLFF. CDR3 DNA: TGTGCCAGTAGTACATCCAGGGATACCGGGGAAAAACTGTTTTTT.